This T cell receptor (beta chain) was found in a study of blood T cell repertoires in COVID-19. Study-wide context: The study drew acute and convalescent COVID-19 samples from the United States, Italy and Spain. Sources were T cells, B-cell-depleted T cells, or PBMCs; the material itself was cDNA or gDNA.

This clone was seen only once. In the source study's methods: Reference gene primer amplification gave nucleated cell count estimates. This table comes from immunoSEQ multiplex PCR, and its TCRdb copy is limited to in-frame clones, with some not included. V, J and clone size are those of that table, while D and trimming were read from the DNA. The profile covers about 140,000 clones, with about 88% appearing a single time and about 5.6% taken by the ten largest. The CDR3 length is 12 residues. V dropped 6 bases and J dropped 3 bases, with 8 bases sitting between them. This receptor was obtained from a human donor in a cohort sampled during active COVID-19. The V and J genes are TRBV23-1 and TRBJ1-1; D is perhaps TRBD1 (5 bases). TRBV23-1 is filed as an ORF, its function uncertain. Material: peripheral blood. The CDR3 DNA follows: TGCGCCAGCAGGGAGGGGTACACTGAAGCTTTCTTT. This codes for CASREGYTEAFF.